The rows below give T cell receptor beta chains drawn from one sample of a study of control samples from healthy donors and cancer patients. Measured with immunoSEQ multiplex PCR; TCRdb has only the in-frame clones, and not every one. Of some 17,000 clones in the sample, approximately 91% are singletons; the top ten hold 25% to 35%. Sequencing input: PBMCs. The receptors were gathered from a man aged 55 to 70 with head and neck cancer. CDR3s include the opening cysteine and the closing phenylalanine or tryptophan. The D gene is left open where the match is weak. Clone size is shown for a subset of rows, as once, few, many or a class of expanded clone.

abundance,v_gene,j_gene,d_gene,CDR3nt,CDR3aa
.,TRBV6-5,TRBJ2-3,.,TGTGCCAGCAGACAGATAGTCACAGATACGCAGTATTTT,CASRQIVTDTQYF
.,TRBV6-2/TRBV6-3,TRBJ1-2,.,TGTGCCAGCAGTTACACGGGGTACGGCTACACCTTC,CASSYTGYGYTF
.,TRBV19,TRBJ2-3,TRBD2,TGTGCCAGTAGTACCGTAGAGCGGGGGGGCCTAGATACGCAGTATTTT,CASSTVERGGLDTQYF
few,TRBV6-5,TRBJ2-7,TRBD1,TGTGCCAGCAAAGGGACAGGGAGGAACGAGCAGTACTTC,CASKGTGRNEQYF
.,TRBV6-2/TRBV6-3,TRBJ2-1,.,TGTGCCAGCAGTAGGGGAGGAGGGACGGGAGAGAATGAGCAGTTCTTC,CASSRGGGTGENEQFF
.,TRBV6-5,TRBJ1-1,.,TGTGCCAGCAGTTCCCCAGGGGCCCCAGGGACTGAAGCTTTCTTT,CASSSPGAPGTEAFF
.,TRBV5-1,TRBJ1-2,TRBD1,TGCGCCAGCAGCTATCGACAGGGGGGCTATGGCTACACCTTC,CASSYRQGGYGYTF
.,TRBV7-6,TRBJ2-5,.,TGTGCCAGCAGCCCCCTAGGAGAGACCCAGTACTTC,CASSPLGETQYF
.,TRBV5-4,TRBJ2-2,.,TGTGCCAGCAGCTTGGGCACATACACCGGGGAGCTGTTTTTT,CASSLGTYTGELFF
.,TRBV10-1,TRBJ2-1,TRBD2,TGCGCCAGCAGCGAAGCTAGCGGGGGGGCGGTTGAGCAGTTCTTC,CASSEASGGAVEQFF
.,TRBV11-2,TRBJ2-4,TRBD2,TGTGCCAGCAGCCGGGGAGGGTTCAAAAACATTCAGTACTTC,CASSRGGFKNIQYF
.,TRBV29-1,TRBJ2-6,.,TGCAGCGTAGAAATCGACGTCTCTGGGGCCAACGTCCTGACTTTC,CSVEIDVSGANVLTF
.,TRBV3-1/TRBV3-2,TRBJ1-1,.,TGTGCCAGCACTGAACGGGGTTCGAACACTGAAGCTTTCTTT,CASTERGSNTEAFF
.,TRBV7-2,TRBJ1-3,.,TGTGCCAGCACCTCCCCCGGGACAACCAACGCGGGAAACACCATATATTTT,CASTSPGTTNAGNTIYF
.,TRBV4-1,TRBJ1-1,.,TGCGCCAGCAGCCAAGATAAGTTTGGAGGGGGAGGGAACACTGAAGCTTTCTTT,CASSQDKFGGGGNTEAFF
.,TRBV3-1/TRBV3-2,TRBJ2-7,.,TGTGCCAGCAGCCAAACCCCCTACGAGCAGTACTTC,CASSQTPYEQYF
.,TRBV6-5,TRBJ1-1,TRBD1,TGTGCCAGCGACAGGGTGGGCACTGAAGCTTTCTTT,CASDRVGTEAFF
.,TRBV7-2,TRBJ1-3,.,TGTGCCAGCAGCTCCCCCCGCCTCGGAAACACCATATATTTT,CASSSPRLGNTIYF
.,TRBV6-1,TRBJ2-7,.,TGTGCCAGCAGTGAAGCGCTTCCCCAGGAGGTCTTGAACGAGCAGTACTTC,CASSEALPQEVLNEQYF
.,TRBV4-1,TRBJ1-4,.,TGCGCCAGCAGCCAAGTCGGTGGGGGTGAAAAACTGTTTTTT,CASSQVGGGEKLFF
.,TRBV2,TRBJ2-7,TRBD1,TGTGCCAGCGACTCCGGGACAGCCTTCTCCTACGAGCAGTACTTC,CASDSGTAFSYEQYF
.,TRBV27,TRBJ2-7,.,TGTGCCAGCTCCTGGAGGGCCTACGAGCAGTACTTC,CASSWRAYEQYF
few,TRBV5-1,TRBJ1-2,TRBD1,TGCGCCAGCAGCAAGTTAGGACAGGCCACTAACTATGGCTACACCTTC,CASSKLGQATNYGYTF
.,TRBV6-5,TRBJ2-6,TRBD2,TGTGCCAGCAGACCAGGGAGGGCCGGGGCCAACGTCCTGACTTTC,CASRPGRAGANVLTF
.,TRBV7-2,TRBJ2-1,TRBD2,TGTGCCAGCAGTTCCGCGTGGCTAGCGGGGGGTAATGAGCAGTTCTTC,CASSSAWLAGGNEQFF
.,TRBV9,TRBJ2-6,TRBD2,TGTGCCAGCAGCGTGGGGACTAGCGGGGGGCCCGGGGCCAACGTCCTGACTTTC,CASSVGTSGGPGANVLTF
.,TRBV29-1,TRBJ2-1,TRBD1,TGCAGCGTTGGGGACAGGGGTAATGAGCAGTTCTTC,CSVGDRGNEQFF
once,TRBV27,TRBJ1-1,.,TGTGCCAGCAGTTCCTCCGGGGGGCAAGGGAACACTGAAGCTTTCTTT,CASSSSGGQGNTEAFF
.,TRBV10-2,TRBJ2-1,.,TGCGCCAGCAGTGAAAGTGGTATCCGGGGGGAGCAGTTCTTC,CASSESGIRGEQFF
.,TRBV11-2,TRBJ2-5,.,TGTGCCAGCAGCGGCGGGCCCCAAAGAGGAGAGACCCAGTACTTC,CASSGGPQRGETQYF
.,TRBV7-6,TRBJ2-5,.,TGTGCCAGCAGCTTGACAGGGAGGGGTCCACAAGAGACCCAGTACTTC,CASSLTGRGPQETQYF
.,TRBV7-8,TRBJ2-7,.,TGTGCCAGCAGCTTAGAGAGGAGCTACGAGCAGTACTTC,CASSLERSYEQYF
.,TRBV5-8,TRBJ2-1,TRBD1,TGTGCCAGCAGCTTGGGGGGGACAGGGGCCTACTCCTACAATGAGCAGTTCTTC,CASSLGGTGAYSYNEQFF
.,TRBV14,TRBJ2-5,.,TGTGCCAGCAGCCGCTGGGCCGGGGAGACCCAGTACTTC,CASSRWAGETQYF
.,TRBV11-2,TRBJ1-6,TRBD1,TGTGCCAGCAGCCCTAGACAGGGAGGGTCACCCCTCCACTTT,CASSPRQGGSPLHF
.,TRBV2,TRBJ2-5,TRBD2,TGTGCCAGCAGTGATGGTAGCGGGGGCGTTGGAACCCAGTACTTC,CASSDGSGGVGTQYF
.,TRBV9,TRBJ2-7,.,TGTGCCAGCAGCCCGGGTACGACGGCGAAACGCTACGAGCAGTACTTC,CASSPGTTAKRYEQYF
.,TRBV19,TRBJ2-7,TRBD1,TGTGCCAGTAGCCCCGGGACAGTGAGGTACGAGCAGTACTTC,CASSPGTVRYEQYF
.,TRBV6-5,TRBJ2-7,TRBD1,TGTGCCAGCAGTTACTCAGGGACAGGAGACGAGCAGTACTTC,CASSYSGTGDEQYF
.,TRBV7-9,TRBJ2-7,.,TGTGCCAGCAGCCCAACGGGCCGACCATACGAGCAGTACTTC,CASSPTGRPYEQYF
.,TRBV6-5,TRBJ2-2,.,TGTGCCAGCAGTTACTCACAGCCCACCGGGGAGCTGTTTTTT,CASSYSQPTGELFF
medium-sized,TRBV19,TRBJ2-3,.,TGTGCCAGTGCGGGGCATGGGAGCACAGATACGCAGTATTTT,CASAGHGSTDTQYF